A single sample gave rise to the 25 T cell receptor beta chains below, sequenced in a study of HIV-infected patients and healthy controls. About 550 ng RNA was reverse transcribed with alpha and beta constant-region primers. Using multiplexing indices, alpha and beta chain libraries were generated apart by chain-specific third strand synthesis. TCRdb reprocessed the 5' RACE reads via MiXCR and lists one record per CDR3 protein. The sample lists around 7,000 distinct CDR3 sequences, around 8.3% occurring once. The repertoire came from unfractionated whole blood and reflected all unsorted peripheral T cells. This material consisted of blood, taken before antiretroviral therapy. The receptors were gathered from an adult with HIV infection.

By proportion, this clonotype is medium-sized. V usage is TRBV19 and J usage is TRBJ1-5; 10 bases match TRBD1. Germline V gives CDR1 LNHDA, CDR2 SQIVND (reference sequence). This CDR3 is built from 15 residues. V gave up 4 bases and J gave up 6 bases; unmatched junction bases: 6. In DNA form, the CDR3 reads TGTGCCAGTAGTAGCAGGGACAGGGGAGGTCAGCCCCAGCATTTT. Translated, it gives CASSSRDRGGQPQHF.

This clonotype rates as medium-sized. Here the CDR3 reads CASSLGYGQVGEQYF. The CDR3 region has the DNA TGCGCCAGCAGCTTGGGTTACGGACAGGTCGGCGAGCAGTACTTC. This rearrangement joins TRBV5-1 to TRBJ2-7; the match to TRBD1 covers 7 bases. The trim removed 0 bases at V and 6 bases at J, leaving 9 bases unmatched. The CDR3 runs 15 residues. Germline lookup yields CDR1 SGHRS and CDR2 YFSETQ.

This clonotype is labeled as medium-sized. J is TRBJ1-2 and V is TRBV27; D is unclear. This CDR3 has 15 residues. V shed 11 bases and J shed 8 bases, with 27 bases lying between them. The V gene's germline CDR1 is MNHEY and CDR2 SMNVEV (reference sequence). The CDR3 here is CASGPAGFIREGYTF. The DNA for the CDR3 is TGTGCCTCCGGGCCTGCGGGGTTCATCCGAGAAGGCTACACCTTC.

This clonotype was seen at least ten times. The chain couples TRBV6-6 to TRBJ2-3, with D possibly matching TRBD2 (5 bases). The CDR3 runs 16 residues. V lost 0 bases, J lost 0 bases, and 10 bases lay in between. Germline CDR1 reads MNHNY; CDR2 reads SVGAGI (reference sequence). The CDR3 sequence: CASSYSSGSSTDTQYF. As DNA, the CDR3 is TGTGCCAGCAGTTACTCGTCGGGATCTAGCACAGATACGCAGTATTTT.

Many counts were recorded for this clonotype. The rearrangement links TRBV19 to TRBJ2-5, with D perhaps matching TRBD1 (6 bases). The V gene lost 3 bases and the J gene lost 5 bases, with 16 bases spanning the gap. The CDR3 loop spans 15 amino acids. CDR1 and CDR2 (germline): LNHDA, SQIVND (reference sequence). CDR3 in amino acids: CASSIGTSRWETQYF. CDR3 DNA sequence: TGTGCCAGTAGTATTGGGACAAGCCGGTGGGAGACCCAGTACTTC.

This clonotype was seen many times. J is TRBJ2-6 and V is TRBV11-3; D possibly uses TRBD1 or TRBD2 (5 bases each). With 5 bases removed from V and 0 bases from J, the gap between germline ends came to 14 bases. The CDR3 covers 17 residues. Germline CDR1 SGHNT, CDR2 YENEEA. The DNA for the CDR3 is TGTGCCAGCAGCCTGGGACCCAGTGGCTCTGGGGCCAACGTCCTGACTTTC. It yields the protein CASSLGPSGSGANVLTF.

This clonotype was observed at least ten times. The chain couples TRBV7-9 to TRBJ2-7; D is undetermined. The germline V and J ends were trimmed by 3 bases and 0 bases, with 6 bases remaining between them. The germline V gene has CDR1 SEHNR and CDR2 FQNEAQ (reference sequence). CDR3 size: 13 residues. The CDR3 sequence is CASSFESSYEQYF. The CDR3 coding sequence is TGTGCCAGCAGCTTCGAGAGCTCCTACGAGCAGTACTTC.

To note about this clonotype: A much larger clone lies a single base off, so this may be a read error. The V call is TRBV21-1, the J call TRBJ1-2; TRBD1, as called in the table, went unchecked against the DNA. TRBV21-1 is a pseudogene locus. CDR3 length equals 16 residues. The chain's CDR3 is CASSTKSTGEGYGYTF. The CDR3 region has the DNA TGTGCCAGCAGCACGAAGTCTACAGGGGAAGGGTATGGCTACACCTTC.

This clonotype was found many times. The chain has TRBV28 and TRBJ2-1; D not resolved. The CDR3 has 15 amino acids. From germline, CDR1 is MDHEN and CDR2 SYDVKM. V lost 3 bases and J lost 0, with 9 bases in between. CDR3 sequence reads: CASSLIGDSYNEQFF. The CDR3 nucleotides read TGTGCCAGCAGTTTGATTGGGGACTCCTACAATGAGCAGTTCTTC.

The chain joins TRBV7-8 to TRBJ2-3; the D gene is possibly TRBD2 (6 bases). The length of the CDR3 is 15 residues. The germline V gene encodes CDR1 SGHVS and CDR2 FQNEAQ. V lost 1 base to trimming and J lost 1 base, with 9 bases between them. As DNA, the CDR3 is TGTGCCAGCAGCTTAGGGGGACTCCGCACAGATACGCAGTATTTT. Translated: CASSLGGLRTDTQYF.

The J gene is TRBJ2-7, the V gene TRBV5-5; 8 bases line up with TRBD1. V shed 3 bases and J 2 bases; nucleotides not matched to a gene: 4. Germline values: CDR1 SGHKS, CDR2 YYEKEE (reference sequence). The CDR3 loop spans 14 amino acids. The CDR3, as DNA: TGTGCCAGCAGCTGGACAGGGCCTCCCTACGAGCAGTACTTC. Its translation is CASSWTGPPYEQYF.

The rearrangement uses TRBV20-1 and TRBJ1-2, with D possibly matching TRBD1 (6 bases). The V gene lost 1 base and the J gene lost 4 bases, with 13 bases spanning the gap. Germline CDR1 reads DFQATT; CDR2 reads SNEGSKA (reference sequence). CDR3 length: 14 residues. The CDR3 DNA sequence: TGCAGTGCTAGAGGGGGTGGGGGGCCCTATGGCTACACCTTC. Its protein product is CSARGGGGPYGYTF.

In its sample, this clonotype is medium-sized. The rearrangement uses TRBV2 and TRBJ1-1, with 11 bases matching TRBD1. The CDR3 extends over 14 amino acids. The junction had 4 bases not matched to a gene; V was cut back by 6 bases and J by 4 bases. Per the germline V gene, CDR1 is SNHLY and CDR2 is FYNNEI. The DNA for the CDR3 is TGTGCCAGCAGCGGACAGGGGGCATTCACTGAAGCTTTCTTT. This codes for CASSGQGAFTEAFF.

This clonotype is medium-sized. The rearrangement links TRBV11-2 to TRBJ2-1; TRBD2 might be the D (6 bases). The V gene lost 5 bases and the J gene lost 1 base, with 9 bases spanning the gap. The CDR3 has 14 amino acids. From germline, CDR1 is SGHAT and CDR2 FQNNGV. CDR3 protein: CASSMDYSYNEQFF. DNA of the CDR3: TGTGCCAGCAGCATGGACTATTCCTACAATGAGCAGTTCTTC.

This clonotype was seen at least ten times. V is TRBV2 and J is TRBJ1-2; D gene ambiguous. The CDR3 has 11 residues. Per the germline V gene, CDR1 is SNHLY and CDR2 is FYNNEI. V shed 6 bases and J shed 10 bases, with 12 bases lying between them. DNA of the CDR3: TGTGCCAGCAGAGGACTGAGAGCCTACACCTTC. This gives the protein CASRGLRAYTF.

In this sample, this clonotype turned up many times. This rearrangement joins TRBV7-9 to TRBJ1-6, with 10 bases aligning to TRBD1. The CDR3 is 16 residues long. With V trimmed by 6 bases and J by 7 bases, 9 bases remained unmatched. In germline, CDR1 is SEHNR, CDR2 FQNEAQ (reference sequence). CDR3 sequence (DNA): TGTGCCAGCAGTCAACCGGGACAGGGGAGCAATTCACCCCTCCACTTT. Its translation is CASSQPGQGSNSPLHF.

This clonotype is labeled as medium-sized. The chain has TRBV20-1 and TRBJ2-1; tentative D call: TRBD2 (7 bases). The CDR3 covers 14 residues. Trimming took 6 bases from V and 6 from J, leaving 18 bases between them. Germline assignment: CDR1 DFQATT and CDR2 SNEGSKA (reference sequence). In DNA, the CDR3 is TGCAGTGCCTCTCGGGGGGCCCCTGGCAATGAGCAGTTCTTC. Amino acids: CSASRGAPGNEQFF.

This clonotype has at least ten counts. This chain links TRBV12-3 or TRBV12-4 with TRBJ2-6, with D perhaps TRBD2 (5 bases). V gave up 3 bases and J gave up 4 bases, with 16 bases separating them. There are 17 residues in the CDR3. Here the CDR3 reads CASSLIGPGSGANVLTF. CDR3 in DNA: TGTGCCAGCAGTTTGATCGGGCCGGGGTCCGGGGCCAACGTCCTGACTTTC.

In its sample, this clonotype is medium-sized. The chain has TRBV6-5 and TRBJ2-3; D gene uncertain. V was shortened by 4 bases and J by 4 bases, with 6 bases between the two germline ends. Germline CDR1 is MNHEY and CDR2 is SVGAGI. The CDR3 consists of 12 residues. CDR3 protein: CASSSNADTQYF. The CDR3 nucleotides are TGTGCCAGCAGTTCCAACGCAGATACGCAGTATTTT.

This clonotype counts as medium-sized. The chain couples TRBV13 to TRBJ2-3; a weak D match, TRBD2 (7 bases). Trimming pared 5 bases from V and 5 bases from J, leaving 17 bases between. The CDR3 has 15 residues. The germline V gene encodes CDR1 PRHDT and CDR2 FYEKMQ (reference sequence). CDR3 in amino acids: CASSTALGGRDTQYF. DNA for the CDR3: TGTGCCAGCAGCACGGCTCTGGGGGGGCGAGATACGCAGTATTTT.

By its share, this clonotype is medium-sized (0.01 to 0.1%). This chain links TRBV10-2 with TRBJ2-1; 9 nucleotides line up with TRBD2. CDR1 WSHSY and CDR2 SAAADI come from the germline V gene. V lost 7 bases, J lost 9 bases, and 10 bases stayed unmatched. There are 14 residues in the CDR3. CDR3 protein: CASISGGLYGEQFF. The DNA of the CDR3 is TGCGCCAGCATTAGCGGGGGCCTTTACGGTGAGCAGTTCTTC.

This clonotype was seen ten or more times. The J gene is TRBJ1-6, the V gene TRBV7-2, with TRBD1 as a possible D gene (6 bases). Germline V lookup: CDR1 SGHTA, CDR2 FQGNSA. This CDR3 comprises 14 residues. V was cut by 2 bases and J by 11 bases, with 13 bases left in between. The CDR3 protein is CASSLRDNGPPLHF. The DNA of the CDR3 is TGTGCCAGCAGCTTAAGGGACAACGGCCCACCCCTCCACTTT.

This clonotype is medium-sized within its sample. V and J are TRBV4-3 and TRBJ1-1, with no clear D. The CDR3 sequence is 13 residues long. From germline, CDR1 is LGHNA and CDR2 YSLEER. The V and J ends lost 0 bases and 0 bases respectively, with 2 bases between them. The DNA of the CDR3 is TGCGCCAGCAGCCAAGATTTGAACACTGAAGCTTTCTTT. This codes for CASSQDLNTEAFF.

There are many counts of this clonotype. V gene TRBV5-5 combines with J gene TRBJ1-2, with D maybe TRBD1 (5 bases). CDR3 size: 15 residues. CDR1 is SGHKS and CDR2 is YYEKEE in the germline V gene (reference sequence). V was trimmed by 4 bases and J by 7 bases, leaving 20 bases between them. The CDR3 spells CASSEGGTGYGGYTF. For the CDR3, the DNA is TGTGCCAGCAGCGAAGGAGGGACGGGCTATGGTGGCTACACCTTC.

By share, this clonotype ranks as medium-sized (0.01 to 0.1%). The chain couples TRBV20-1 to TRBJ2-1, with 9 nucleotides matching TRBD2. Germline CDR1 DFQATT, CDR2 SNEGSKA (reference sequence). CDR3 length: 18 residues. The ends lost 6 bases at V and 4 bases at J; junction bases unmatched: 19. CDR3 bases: TGCAGTGCGCCCGGGAGGCTAGCGGGAATGGGGGAATACAATGAGCAGTTCTTC. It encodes CSAPGRLAGMGEYNEQFF.